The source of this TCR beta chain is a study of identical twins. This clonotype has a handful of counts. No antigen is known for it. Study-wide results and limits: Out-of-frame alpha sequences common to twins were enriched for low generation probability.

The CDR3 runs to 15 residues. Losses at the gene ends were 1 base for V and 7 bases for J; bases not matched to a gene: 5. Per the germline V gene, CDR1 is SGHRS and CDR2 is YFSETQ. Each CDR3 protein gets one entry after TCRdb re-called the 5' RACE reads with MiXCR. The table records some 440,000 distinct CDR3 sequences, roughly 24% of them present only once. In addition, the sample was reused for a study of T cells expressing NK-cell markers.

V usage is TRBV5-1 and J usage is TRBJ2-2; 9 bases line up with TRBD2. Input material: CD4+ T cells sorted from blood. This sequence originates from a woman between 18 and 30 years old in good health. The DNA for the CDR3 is TGCGCCAGCAGCTTGAGTCTAGCGGGAAGCGGGGAGCTGTTTTTT. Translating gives CASSLSLAGSGELFF.